This TCR beta chain was sequenced during a study of cytomegalovirus exposure and HLA in healthy donors. Study findings and constraints: Later genetic work tied a missense DCLRE1C variant to beta-chain V and J trimming.

Trimming cost V 6 bases and J 8 bases; bases outside gene matches: 9. The CDR3 has 14 residues. The germline V gene encodes CDR1 MNHEY and CDR2 SVGAGI. Primers included in the PCR were 60 Vbeta and 13 Jbeta primers. Assay used: immunoSEQ multiplex PCR; TCRdb lists only in-frame clones, some missing. The table has over 80,000 clones, about four fifths seen once. A remark on this clone: Its antigen is currently unknown.

The rearrangement uses TRBV6-5 and TRBJ2-2; 7 bases are shared with TRBD1. The sample was PBMCs. The receptor was derived from a woman aged 70 to 79 in good health and CMV-seropositive. The CDR3 is CASRRQGGGGELFF. Written as DNA, the CDR3 is TGTGCCAGCAGAAGACAGGGTGGTGGTGGGGAGCTGTTTTTT.